These 20 T cell receptor beta chains share one sample of origin, sequenced in a study of beta chain features in type 1 diabetes. General observations from the study: In every one of the four CD4+ subsets, TCRB CDR3s were moderately but significantly shorter in Type 1 diabetes patients.

Their target antigens are unknown. TCRB transcripts that were expressed got sequenced, as all of the isolated RNA had been reverse transcribed. Using immunoSEQ multiplex PCR, the repertoire was profiled, and TCRdb retains in-frame clones only, with some absent. The sample lists 500,000 to 650,000 clones; around 11% were seen once. The sample consisted of naive CD4+ T cells from blood. These receptors all come from a man aged 25-40 years with type 1 diabetes.

The table lists this clone with a few counts. Other DNA sequences in this specimen translate into the identical CDR3. The chain couples TRBV5-1 to TRBJ2-5; possible D gene TRBD1, 5 bases. The V and J ends lost 5 bases and 1 base respectively, with 6 bases between them. The CDR3 covers 12 residues. In germline, CDR1 is SGHRS, CDR2 YFSETQ. The CDR3 protein is CASSDSQETQYF. For the CDR3, the DNA is TGCGCCAGCAGTGACAGCCAAGAGACCCAGTACTTC.

The rearrangement joins TRBV7-9 to TRBJ2-5; 7 positions match TRBD1. This CDR3 region has 13 residues. Per the germline V gene, CDR1 is SEHNR and CDR2 is FQNEAQ (reference sequence). The V and J ends lost 7 bases and 2 bases, in that order; junction bases with no gene match: 4. CDR3 in DNA: TGTGCCAGCACCCAGGGGGTTCAAGAGACCCAGTACTTC. As protein: CASTQGVQETQYF.

V and J are TRBV15 and TRBJ2-7; 11 nucleotides agree with TRBD1. J lost 5 bases, V lost 4 bases, and 10 bases had no gene match. Germline V CDR1 and CDR2: LNHNV, YYDKDF (reference sequence). The CDR3 length is 16 residues. For the CDR3, the DNA is TGTGCCACCAGCAAGCGGACAGGGGGCGCCAGGGACGAGCAGTACTTC. This gives the protein CATSKRTGGARDEQYF.

A few counts support this clone. This sequence joins TRBV18 and TRBJ1-3, with TRBD1 matching 8 bases. The CDR3 totals 14 residues. CDR1 is KGHSH, CDR2 LQKENI, per germline. Trimming removed 5 bases from V and 3 bases from J; junction bases left unmatched: 3. The CDR3 loop reads CASSSDRDGNTIYF. DNA for the CDR3: TGTGCCAGCTCATCGGACAGGGATGGAAACACCATATATTTT.

This clone was seen a handful of times. The genes are TRBV2 and TRBJ2-5; D gene uncertain. Per germline, CDR1 SNHLY and CDR2 FYNNEI. The CDR3 length is 14 residues. V was pared by 4 bases and J by 1 base, with 10 bases between. The CDR3 loop reads CASSVRVGQETQYF. In nucleotides, the CDR3 is TGTGCCAGCAGTGTAAGGGTTGGCCAAGAGACCCAGTACTTC.

The chain carries TRBV27 and TRBJ2-2; no reliable D call. The CDR3 loop spans 12 amino acids. V shed 6 bases and J shed 8 bases, with 10 bases lying between them. Looked up from germline, CDR1 is MNHEY and CDR2 is SMNVEV (reference sequence). The CDR3 loop is CASSPFAGELFF. For the CDR3, the DNA is TGTGCCAGCAGCCCCTTTGCGGGGGAGCTGTTTTTT.

The rearrangement uses TRBV7-2 and TRBJ1-4; TRBD1 matches 12 bases. V lost 6 bases, J lost 6 bases, and 5 bases stayed unmatched. The CDR3 totals 15 residues. The germline V gene has CDR1 SGHTA and CDR2 FQGNSA. The DNA for the CDR3 is TGTGCCAGCAGTGCGGGACAGGGGGCTTATGAAAAACTGTTTTTT. Translation: CASSAGQGAYEKLFF.

This clone occurred a few times. The rearrangement links TRBV5-1 to TRBJ2-7; D possibly corresponds to TRBD2 (5 bases). The germline V gene encodes CDR1 SGHRS and CDR2 YFSETQ. The CDR3 sequence is 15 residues long. V gave up 0 bases and J gave up 4 bases, with 14 bases separating them. The CDR3: CASSLVPGNGYEQYF. Here the CDR3 DNA reads TGCGCCAGCAGCTTGGTGCCCGGGAATGGGTACGAGCAGTACTTC.

This clone occurred a few times. The chain uses TRBV10-3 and TRBJ1-1; 7 nucleotides match TRBD1. The CDR3 is made up of 15 amino acids. The germline CDR1 and CDR2 sequences are ENHRY and SYGVKD. V shed 3 bases, J shed 7 bases, and the junction held 11 bases outside the gene matches. The CDR3 nucleotides are TGTGCCATCAGTGACGAGGGCAGGGGGTCACTTGAAGCTTTCTTT. Amino acid sequence: CAISDEGRGSLEAFF.

The J gene is TRBJ2-5, the V gene TRBV6-5, with D tentatively TRBD1 (6 bases). The CDR3 totals 13 residues. Germline V gene data show CDR1 as MNHEY and CDR2 as SVGAGI. V lost 10 bases and J 3 bases, leaving 15 bases between the germline ends. CDR3 sequence: CATFRAGEETQYF. The CDR3 DNA is TGTGCCACCTTTAGGGCAGGGGAAGAGACCCAGTACTTC.

This clone was counted a few times. The CDR3, as DNA: TGTGCCAGCAGCCCCGGGGGGGGACTGGCAGTGGAGACCCAGTACTTC. Amino acids: CASSPGGGLAVETQYF. The chain links TRBV9 to TRBJ2-5; TRBD2 aligns across 8 bases. This CDR3 spans 16 amino acids. Germline V gives CDR1 SGDLS, CDR2 YYNGEE. J gave up 5 bases and V 4 bases, and 13 bases lay outside the gene matches.

The gene calls are TRBV7-2 and TRBJ2-5; D might be TRBD2 (5 bases). Germline lookup yields CDR1 SGHTA and CDR2 FQGNSA. V lost 5 bases and J lost 4, with 14 bases in between. CDR3 length: 14 amino acids. CDR3 coding DNA: TGTGCCAGCAGCCTATCCCCGGGAATAGAGACCCAGTACTTC. Protein product: CASSLSPGIETQYF.

This clone was seen only a few times. An end of the junction differs from the germline gene, which may be a read error. The chain joins TRBV18 to TRBJ2-3, with TRBD1 matching over 9 bases. Germline lookup yields CDR1 KGHSH and CDR2 LQKENI. This CDR3 is 14 amino acids long. CDR3 sequence (DNA): TGTGCCAGCTCACCTGGGACAGGGAGTGACCTCGGGGGTTTT. This translates into CASSPGTGSDLGGF.

This clone was detected a few times. The genes are TRBV29-1 and TRBJ2-4; 7 bases are a match to TRBD1. Germline CDR1 is SQVTM and CDR2 is ANQGSEA. V shed 5 bases and J 2 bases; nucleotides not matched to a gene: 9. The CDR3 covers 15 residues. The CDR3: CSVFYRGGTKNIQYF. The CDR3 nucleotides read TGCAGCGTTTTCTACAGGGGCGGTACCAAAAACATTCAGTACTTC.

This clone was recorded a few times. The chain employs TRBV6-5 and TRBJ2-7; maybe TRBD2 (6 bases). The germline V gene encodes CDR1 MNHEY and CDR2 SVGAGI. The CDR3 consists of 13 residues. Deletions cut 5 bases from V and 7 bases from J, with 15 bases between. This CDR3 is CASSNRQGREQYF. As DNA, the CDR3 is TGTGCCAGCAGTAACCGGCAAGGGAGGGAGCAGTACTTC.

The chain couples TRBV11-2 to TRBJ1-4, with a tentative D call TRBD1 (5 bases). CDR3 length: 16 residues. The ends were cut back, 3 bases at V and 5 bases at J, with 16 bases in the middle. CDR1 and CDR2 from the germline V gene are SGHAT and FQNNGV. The DNA for the CDR3 is TGTGCCAGCAGCTTTAAGTCCTGGACACAAAATGAAAAACTGTTTTTT. This translates into CASSFKSWTQNEKLFF.

The chain carries TRBV5-1 and TRBJ1-1; D perhaps matches TRBD1 (5 bases). Looked up from germline, CDR1 is SGHRS and CDR2 is YFSETQ. The CDR3 is 16 residues long. V was cut by 5 bases and J by 4 bases, with 21 bases left in between. CDR3 sequence: CASSSNGGARGTEAFF. CDR3 DNA: TGCGCCAGCAGTTCCAACGGAGGGGCCCGGGGCACTGAAGCTTTCTTT. Combining the CDR3 with reference TRBV5-1 and TRBJ1-1 gives the whole variable domain KAGVTQTPRYLIKTRGQQVTLSCSPISGHRSVSWYQQTPGQGLQFLFEYFSETQRNKGNFPGRFSGRQFSNSRSEMNVSTLELGDSALYLCASSSNGGARGTEAFFGQGTRLTVV.

The chain is built from TRBV9 and TRBJ2-2; no firm D call. The CDR3 runs to 14 residues. Germline V gene data show CDR1 as SGDLS and CDR2 as YYNGEE. V was clipped by 0 bases and J by 4 bases, with 7 bases between them. The CDR3 reads CASSVVSTTGELFF. The CDR3, as DNA: TGTGCCAGCAGCGTAGTATCGACCACCGGGGAGCTGTTTTTT.

A few counts support this clone. The CDR3 DNA reads as TGTGCCAGCAGCCAAGAAGGCGGGGGGGGTCAAGAGACCCAGTACTTC. The encoded protein is CASSQEGGGGQETQYF. The chain links TRBV4-2 to TRBJ2-5; 9 bases match TRBD2. Germline V lookup: CDR1 LGHNA, CDR2 YNFKEQ. Trimming removed 0 bases from V and 2 bases from J; junction bases left unmatched: 4. This CDR3 comprises 16 residues.

This clone was observed a handful of times. This rearrangement joins TRBV19 to TRBJ2-7; 9 bases agree with TRBD1. Germline values: CDR1 LNHDA, CDR2 SQIVND (reference sequence). The V and J ends lost 6 bases and 2 bases, in that order; junction bases with no gene match: 5. The CDR3 spans 14 residues. CDR3 protein: CASRDRGGPYEQYF. The CDR3 coding sequence is TGTGCCAGTAGGGACAGGGGAGGTCCCTACGAGCAGTACTTC.